The clone carrying this T cell receptor (beta chain) was counted once. One end of the junction fails to match germline, which may point to a read error. This sample is part of a study of blood T cell repertoires in COVID-19. Data came from immunoSEQ multiplex PCR; TCRdb stores just in-frame clones and leaves some out. The sample shows 200,000 or so clones, 80% to 90% of them seen only once. Per the germline V gene, CDR1 is GTSNPN and CDR2 is SVGIG (reference sequence). CDR3 length: 11 residues. The sample consisted of peripheral blood. The J gene is TRBJ1-1, the V gene TRBV30; maybe TRBD1 (5 bases). This receptor was taken from a man aged 65 to 85 with active or convalescent COVID-19. CDR3 protein: CAWNRNPEAFF. CDR3 sequence (DNA): TGTGCCTGGAACAGGAACCCTGAAGCTTTCTTT.